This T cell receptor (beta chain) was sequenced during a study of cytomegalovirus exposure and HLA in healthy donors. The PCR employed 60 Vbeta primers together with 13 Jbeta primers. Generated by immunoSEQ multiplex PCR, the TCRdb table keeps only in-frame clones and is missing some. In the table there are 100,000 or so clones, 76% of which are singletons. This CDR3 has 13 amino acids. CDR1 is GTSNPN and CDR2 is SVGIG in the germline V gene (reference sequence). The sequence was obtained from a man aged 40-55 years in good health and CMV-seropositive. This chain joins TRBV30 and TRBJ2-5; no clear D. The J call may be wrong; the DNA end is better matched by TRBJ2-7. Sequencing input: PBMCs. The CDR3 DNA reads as TGTGCCTGGAGTGTAGATACCTCCTACGAGCAGTACTTC. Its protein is CAWSVDTSYEQYF.